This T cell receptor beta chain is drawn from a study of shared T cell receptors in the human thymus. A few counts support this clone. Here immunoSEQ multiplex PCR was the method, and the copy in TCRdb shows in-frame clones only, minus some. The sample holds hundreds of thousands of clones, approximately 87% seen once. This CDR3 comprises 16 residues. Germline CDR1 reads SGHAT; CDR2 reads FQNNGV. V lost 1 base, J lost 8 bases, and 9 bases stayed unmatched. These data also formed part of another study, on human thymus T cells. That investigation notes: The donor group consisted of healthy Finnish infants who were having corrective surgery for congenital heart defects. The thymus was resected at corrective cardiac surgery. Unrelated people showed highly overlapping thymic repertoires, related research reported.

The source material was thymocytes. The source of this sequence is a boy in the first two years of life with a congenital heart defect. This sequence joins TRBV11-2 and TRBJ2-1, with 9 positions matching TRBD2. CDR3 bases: TGTGCCAGCAGCTTAGGCCAAAGCGGGAGGTGCTATGAGCAGTTCTTC. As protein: CASSLGQSGRCYEQFF. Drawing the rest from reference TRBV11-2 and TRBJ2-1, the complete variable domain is EAGVAQSPRYKIIEKRQSVAFWCNPISGHATLYWYQQILGQGPKLLIQFQNNGVVDDSQLPKDRFSAERLKGVDSTLKIQPAKLEDSAVYLCASSLGQSGRCYEQFFGPGTRLTVL.